A single sample gave rise to the 27 T cell receptor beta chains below, sequenced in a study of OX40 agonist ivuxolimab in advanced cancers. Libraries were prepared by immunoSEQ multiplex PCR; TCRdb keeps only in-frame clonotypes and omits some of them. The sample has 45,000 to 65,000 clones, 84% seen once. The sequences come from CD4+ or CD8+ T cells sorted from blood, collected in a trial of the OX40 agonist ivuxolimab. The receptors stem from an adult with an advanced solid tumor such as melanoma, head and neck, liver or kidney cancer.

The chain carries TRBV5-1 and TRBJ2-7; 8 bases line up with TRBD1. This CDR3 has 12 amino acids. CDR1 SGHRS and CDR2 YFSETQ come from the germline V gene. J was trimmed by 12 bases and V by 4 bases; bases with no gene match: 9. The CDR3 loop is CASSVGTGQLYF. CDR3 nucleotide sequence: TGCGCCAGCAGCGTCGGGACAGGCCAACTGTACTTC.

The V gene is TRBV5-1, the J gene TRBJ2-3; 9 bases are a match to TRBD2. The CDR3 sequence is 18 residues long. Per the germline V gene, CDR1 is SGHRS and CDR2 is YFSETQ. The V gene end was trimmed by 4 bases and the J gene end by 4 bases; junction bases not matched to a gene: 16. The CDR3 bases are TGCGCCAGCAGCCCGCCCCGGCGGGAGGGTAATTCCCCAGATACGCAGTATTTT. Translating it yields CASSPPRREGNSPDTQYF.

This clone was seen many times. Other DNA sequences in this sample translate to the same CDR3. The rearrangement uses TRBV2 and TRBJ1-2, with TRBD1 identical over 7 bases. The V gene end was trimmed by 3 bases and the J gene end by 6 bases; junction bases not matched to a gene: 7. Germline V gene lookup returns CDR1 SNHLY and CDR2 FYNNEI. CDR3 length: 14 residues. The CDR3 nucleotides are TGTGCCAGCAGTGAGGAGGGGGCGGGTCATGGCTACACCTTC. Amino acid sequence: CASSEEGAGHGYTF.

This clone was detected only a few times. J is TRBJ2-7 and V is TRBV5-1; tentatively, D is TRBD1 (6 bases). CDR3 size: 15 residues. From germline, CDR1 is SGHRS and CDR2 YFSETQ. Trimming removed 3 bases from V and 4 bases from J, with 17 bases in between. CDR3: CASSSRGQGPYEQYF. CDR3 coding DNA: TGCGCCAGCAGCTCGCGAGGTCAGGGGCCTTACGAGCAGTACTTC.

This chain joins TRBV5-8 and TRBJ1-1, with TRBD1 as a possible D gene (6 bases). Between the trimmed V and J ends, which lost 3 bases and 4 bases, there was a span of 16 bases. Looked up from germline, CDR1 is SGHTS and CDR2 is YDEGEE. This CDR3 is built from 15 residues. CDR3 residues: CASSSFQGIGTEAFF. The CDR3 nucleotides read TGTGCCAGCAGCTCCTTCCAGGGGATCGGCACTGAAGCTTTCTTT.

V and J are TRBV5-4 and TRBJ2-3; D might be TRBD1 (6 bases). V lost 1 base and J lost 4, with 22 bases in between. Germline V CDR1 and CDR2: SGHNT, YYREEE (reference sequence). CDR3 length: 18 amino acids. This chain's CDR3 is CASSLTQGSPSAADTQYF. Written as DNA, the CDR3 is TGTGCCAGCAGCTTGACACAGGGCTCTCCTTCGGCCGCAGATACGCAGTATTTT.

The chain links TRBV4-2 to TRBJ2-2; no clear D gene. The CDR3 length is 13 residues. V lost 4 bases to trimming and J lost 4 bases, with 7 bases between them. Germline V gene lookup returns CDR1 LGHNA and CDR2 YNFKEQ. The CDR3 region is CASSLQPTGELFF. DNA for the CDR3: TGTGCCAGCAGCCTTCAGCCCACCGGGGAGCTGTTTTTT.

The V call is TRBV6-1, the J call TRBJ2-3; 9 bases are a match to TRBD1. The CDR3 totals 14 residues. After removal of 10 bases from V and 1 base from J, the junction contained 6 bases not matched to a gene. Germline V gene sequence: CDR1 MNHNS, CDR2 SASEGT. CDR3 sequence: CATKDRGGTDTQYF. In nucleotides, the CDR3 is TGTGCCACCAAGGACAGGGGTGGCACAGATACGCAGTATTTT.

V usage is TRBV28 and J usage is TRBJ2-4, with 12 bases that match TRBD2. The CDR3 sequence is 17 residues long. Germline V gene sequence: CDR1 MDHEN, CDR2 SYDVKM. V lost 10 bases to trimming and J lost 0 bases; unmatched junction nucleotides: 10. CDR3 region: CATSGTSGSLAKNIQYF. CDR3 nucleotide sequence: TGTGCCACCTCCGGGACTAGCGGGTCGCTAGCCAAAAACATTCAGTACTTC.

This clone was seen a handful of times. The gene calls are TRBV5-8 and TRBJ2-5; D perhaps matches TRBD2 (5 bases). The CDR3 sequence is 13 residues long. V lost 1 base to trimming and J lost 7 bases, with 11 bases between them. Germline V gene sequence: CDR1 SGHTS, CDR2 YDEGEE. The CDR3 bases are TGTGCCAGCAGCTTGAGCGGTAGTGGGACCCAGTACTTC. As protein: CASSLSGSGTQYF.

The V call is TRBV30, the J call TRBJ1-1; 7 positions agree with TRBD1. This CDR3 is built from 12 residues. Germline CDR1 GTSNPN, CDR2 SVGIG (reference sequence). Trimming at V came to 5 bases and at J to 8 bases, leaving 8 bases not matched to a gene. This CDR3 is CAWELGTAEAFF. As DNA, the CDR3 is TGTGCCTGGGAGCTAGGGACAGCCGAAGCTTTCTTT.

V usage is TRBV6-6 and J usage is TRBJ1-1, with D tentatively TRBD1 (6 bases). The CDR3 extends over 14 amino acids. Trimming pared 5 bases from V and 3 bases from J, leaving 13 bases between. The germline gives CDR1 MNHNY, CDR2 SVGAGI (reference sequence). Here the CDR3 DNA reads TGTGCCAGCAGTATAACAGGGTCTGACACTGAAGCTTTCTTT. It is translated as CASSITGSDTEAFF.

This clone was seen a single time. The gene calls are TRBV2 and TRBJ2-2, with D perhaps matching TRBD2 (6 bases). Trimming pared 1 base from V and 5 bases from J, leaving 14 bases between. The CDR3 totals 16 residues. Germline CDR1 is SNHLY and CDR2 is FYNNEI. The CDR3 region is CASSEEGWEVTGELFF. CDR3 coding DNA: TGTGCCAGCAGTGAAGAAGGGTGGGAGGTGACCGGGGAGCTGTTTTTT.

CDR3 in amino acids: CASSSTGTVADTEAFF. For the CDR3, the DNA is TGTGCCAGCAGCAGTACCGGGACAGTCGCCGACACTGAAGCTTTCTTT. J is TRBJ1-1 and V is TRBV7-9; 7 nucleotides line up with TRBD1. The CDR3 extends over 16 amino acids. Germline CDR1 reads SEHNR; CDR2 reads FQNEAQ (reference sequence). With 5 bases clipped from V and 3 bases from J, the junction kept 12 bases outside the gene matches.

This clone occurred once. The V gene is TRBV5-6, the J gene TRBJ2-2, with 12 bases fitting TRBD2. Germline V gene lookup returns CDR1 SGHDT and CDR2 YYEEEE. Losses at the gene ends were 4 bases for V and 6 bases for J; bases not matched to a gene: 4. This CDR3 comprises 15 residues. The CDR3 spells CASSRLAGVAGELFF. The CDR3 bases are TGTGCCAGCAGCAGACTAGCGGGAGTAGCCGGGGAGCTGTTTTTT.

V usage is TRBV19 and J usage is TRBJ1-1; tentatively, D is TRBD1 (5 bases). Germline CDR1 is LNHDA and CDR2 is SQIVND (reference sequence). V lost 6 bases and J lost 0, with 17 bases in between. This CDR3 region has 16 residues. The CDR3 loop is CASRPRRGSMNTEAFF. In DNA form, the CDR3 reads TGTGCCAGTAGACCACGAAGGGGCAGCATGAACACTGAAGCTTTCTTT. Filled out from reference TRBV19 and TRBJ1-1, the complete variable domain reads DGGITQSPKYLFRKEGQNVTLSCEQNLNHDAMYWYRQDPGQGLRLIYYSQIVNDFQKGDIAEGYSVSREKKESFPLTVTSAQKNPTAFYLCASRPRRGSMNTEAFFGQGTRLTVV.

The V and J genes are TRBV11-2 and TRBJ2-3, with 7 positions matching TRBD2. This CDR3 has 15 residues. CDR1 and CDR2 (germline): SGHAT, FQNNGV. Germline trimming cut 0 bases from V and 5 bases from J; bases unmatched to any gene: 5. CDR3: CASSLEGGTVDTQYF. CDR3 sequence (DNA): TGTGCCAGCAGCTTAGAGGGAGGGACCGTAGATACGCAGTATTTT.

The chain joins TRBV11-2 to TRBJ2-7; D possibly corresponds to TRBD2 (6 bases). The ends were cut back, 1 base at V and 2 bases at J, with 9 bases in the middle. Looked up from germline, CDR1 is SGHAT and CDR2 is FQNNGV. The CDR3 contains 14 residues. Here the CDR3 DNA reads TGTGCCAGCAGCTTAGGGCCGGGGGCCTACGAGCAGTACTTC. This sequence encodes CASSLGPGAYEQYF.

Here the CDR3 reads CASSQGAGTSGRGTYEQYF. CDR3 nucleotide sequence: TGTGCCAGCAGCCAAGGAGCCGGGACTAGCGGGAGAGGAACCTACGAGCAGTACTTC. The chain couples TRBV14 to TRBJ2-7; TRBD2 agrees at 14 bases. In germline, CDR1 is SGHDN, CDR2 FVKESK. This CDR3 is 19 amino acids long. J gave up 2 bases and V 1 base, and 10 bases lay outside the gene matches.

This chain uses TRBV7-2 with TRBJ2-1; no clear D. Germline V lookup: CDR1 SGHTA, CDR2 FQGNSA. CDR3 length: 12 amino acids. Trimming took off 2 bases at V and 8 bases at J, with 7 bases between the two ends. The CDR3: CASSLRVHEQFF. Here the CDR3 DNA reads TGTGCCAGCAGCTTACGTGTACATGAGCAGTTCTTC.

The genes are TRBV7-8 and TRBJ2-3; possibly TRBD1 or TRBD2 for D (5 bases each). The CDR3 covers 16 residues. V was pared by 0 bases and J by 2 bases, with 12 bases between. From germline, CDR1 is SGHVS and CDR2 FQNEAQ. CDR3 in amino acids: CASSLARGPPTDTQYF. The CDR3, as DNA: TGTGCCAGCAGCTTAGCGAGGGGACCCCCCACAGATACGCAGTATTTT.

The chain combines TRBV28 with TRBJ2-3, with 8 bases that match TRBD1. Germline CDR1 MDHEN, CDR2 SYDVKM. The ends lost 6 bases at V and 3 bases at J; junction bases unmatched: 11. The CDR3 covers 16 residues. In DNA form, the CDR3 reads TGTGCCAGCAGCCCTCCCCAGGGGGCGGGTACAGATACGCAGTATTTT. Its protein is CASSPPQGAGTDTQYF.

This sequence joins TRBV6-6 and TRBJ1-1; tentatively, D is TRBD1 (6 bases). Germline V gene data show CDR1 as MNHNY and CDR2 as SVGAGI (reference sequence). V lost 4 bases to trimming and J lost 1 base, with 10 bases between them. CDR3 size: 14 residues. DNA for the CDR3: TGTGCCAGCAGTTCTACAGGGAGGAACACTGAAGCTTTCTTT. Amino acid sequence: CASSSTGRNTEAFF.

This clone has only one observation. The chain uses TRBV6-1 and TRBJ1-2; D is undetermined. CDR1 and CDR2 (germline): MNHNS, SASEGT. Trimming took 7 bases from V and 0 from J, leaving 12 bases between them. The CDR3 is made up of 14 amino acids. The CDR3 DNA reads TGTGCCAGCATCCTGACGGTAGCTAACTATGGCTACACCTTC. Translation gives CASILTVANYGYTF.

In regard to this clone: The junction and the germline gene differ at one end; a read error may be behind it. Other DNA sequences within the sample encode an identical CDR3. The V gene is TRBV6-1, the J gene TRBJ1-2, with D possibly being TRBD1 (5 bases). Germline V lookup: CDR1 MNHNS, CDR2 SASEGT. The CDR3 is 12 amino acids. CDR3 in DNA: TGCGCCAGCAGTGACGGGGCTTATGGCTACACCTTC. Encoded protein: CASSDGAYGYTF.

The chain recombines TRBV2 with TRBJ2-2; 9 bases align to TRBD2. From germline, CDR1 is SNHLY and CDR2 FYNNEI. The V and J ends lost 2 bases and 4 bases, in that order; junction bases with no gene match: 2. The CDR3 extends over 15 amino acids. DNA for the CDR3: TGTGCCAGCAGTGAACGGCGGGAGGGCACCGGGGAGCTGTTTTTT. Protein product: CASSERREGTGELFF.

This rearrangement joins TRBV6-1 to TRBJ2-1; TRBD2 agrees at 9 bases. V was pared by 6 bases and J by 8 bases, with 5 bases of the junction left unmatched. The CDR3 totals 13 residues. Germline V gene lookup returns CDR1 MNHNS and CDR2 SASEGT. CDR3 DNA sequence: TGTGCCAGCAGGGCGGGAGGGGTCTATGAGCAGTTCTTC. Residues: CASRAGGVYEQFF.